This T cell receptor beta chain was identified during a study of blood T cell repertoires in COVID-19. Study in general: Sites across the United States, Italy and Spain contributed samples from acute and convalescent COVID-19.

Per the germline V gene, CDR1 is MNHEY and CDR2 is SVGAGI. The V gene lost 10 bases and the J gene lost 3 bases, with 16 bases spanning the gap. The CDR3 loop spans 15 amino acids. The assay was immunoSEQ multiplex PCR, and TCRdb's table has in-frame clones only and misses some. The data hold approximately 190,000 clones, with under 85% observed a single time. This TCR came from a middle-aged woman with acute or convalescent COVID-19. The material sequenced was peripheral blood. The chain recombines TRBV6-5 with TRBJ1-6, with D possibly being TRBD1 (5 bases). Here the CDR3 DNA reads TGTGCCACCGGGGGTTGGGCAGGCTATAATTCACCCCTCCACTTT. Residues: CATGGWAGYNSPLHF.